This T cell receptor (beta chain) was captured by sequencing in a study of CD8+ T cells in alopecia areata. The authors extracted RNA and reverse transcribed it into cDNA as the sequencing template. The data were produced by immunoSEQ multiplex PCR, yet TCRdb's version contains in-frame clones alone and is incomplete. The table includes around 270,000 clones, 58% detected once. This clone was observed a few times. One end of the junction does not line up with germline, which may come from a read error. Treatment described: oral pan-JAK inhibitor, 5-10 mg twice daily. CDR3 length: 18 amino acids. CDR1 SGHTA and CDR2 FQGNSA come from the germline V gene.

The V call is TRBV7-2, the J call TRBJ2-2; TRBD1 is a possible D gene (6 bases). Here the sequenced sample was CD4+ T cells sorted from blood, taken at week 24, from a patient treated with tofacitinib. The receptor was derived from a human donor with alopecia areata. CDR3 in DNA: TGTGCCAGCAGCGTAGCAGTCGTGGTTAGGGGGACCCCCGGGGAGCTGTTTTTT. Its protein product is CASSVAVVVRGTPGELFF.